This T cell receptor (beta chain) was profiled in a study of cytomegalovirus exposure and HLA in healthy donors (dated by TCRdb to about 2017). Looking at the study overall: In an earlier analysis of roughly 500 of the donors, under 300 Gb of sequence data and about 110 million unique TCR beta sequences from roughly 180 million T cells were reported. The number of typed donors differed by locus: roughly 629-630 for A, B, C, DRB1 and DQB1; approximately 520 for DQA1; 606 for DPA1; and about 450 for DPB1. Donor age, sex, ethnicity and CMV serostatus were compiled together with the repertoire data. Every discovery cohort repertoire had been produced on one sequencing platform. The study profiled the T cell repertoires of hundreds of subjects by immunosequencing and related them to cytomegalovirus serostatus. Rather than drawing on any new phenotypic data, the later analysis identified candidate immune exposures from TCR beta sequences and the way those sequences occurred across donors. To predict cytomegalovirus infection status, the study brought together high-throughput TCR immunosequencing, statistical association of individual TCRs with disease status, and machine learning. Of the 300 to 500 genotyped donors, 65% to 90% were placed in the genetic ancestry cluster associated with self-reported Caucasian donors. The study aimed to test whether signatures of past pathogen exposure could be identified by cataloging public T cell receptors. An earlier analysis of around 640 of the donors used high-throughput TCR beta sequencing to judge whether each TCR beta V gene segment behaved as functional or pseudogenic. A handful of DR-DQ haplotypes were treated as single units for association and clustering because of strong linkage in the cohort. To study patterns of TCR occurrence, a later analysis re-analyzed previously published TCR beta repertoires from 666 donors and added high-resolution HLA genotyping. An early release covering roughly 600 HLA-typed donors comprised approximately 300 gigabases of sequencing data and some 79 million unique TCR sequences. Both class I and class II loci were covered by HLA typing, at four-digit resolution. Among 300 to 500 genotyped donors of the cohort, an average of approximately 200,000 unique TCR beta nucleotide sequences was sequenced per donor, of which 15% to 20% were non-productive. A later genetic analysis took genome-wide SNP genotypes for about 55% of the 666 donors and used that subset as a discovery cohort. A separate validation cohort of over 95 different subjects was used in addition to the 666-subject first cohort. Study-wide findings and limitations: Because the 87-base-pair reads could not distinguish some IMGT-functional V segments, including TRBV6-2 and TRBV6-3, those segments were excluded. Compared with equally common non-associated chains, HLA-associated TCR beta chains in a later analysis were more clonally expanded and had lower generation probabilities. At a false discovery rate of 0.05, a later analysis linked roughly 17,000 TCR beta sequences to specific HLA alleles. Most CMV-associated TCR beta chains appeared to be HLA-restricted in a later analysis, and the HLA associations seemed to be driven largely by CMV exposure. Roughly uniform sequencing depth across donors was assumed in presence/absence analyses, although this assumption may not hold. In a later analysis, TCR association rates were found to vary across HLA loci, with the most associated TCRs seen for DRB1 alleles and the fewest for HLA-C alleles. Seventeen rarely observed V segments, including chromosome 9 orphons, were excluded from the earlier analysis of a few hundred of the donors because counts were too low. The study listed 150 to 200 TCR beta chains as associated with cytomegalovirus. The classifier was reported to diagnose cytomegalovirus status with high specificity and sensitivity in both the original and validation cohorts. A further reported finding was that TCR beta sequences accurately predicted the HLA-A and HLA-B alleles for most subjects in the first cohort. Assigning TCR associations to individual alleles was difficult when HLA alleles, especially DR and DQ, strongly co-occurred. In a later genetic analysis, fewer N-insertions in productive TCRs were reported among donors in an Asian-associated ancestry cluster than the 666-donor mean. In this cohort, only TCR beta chains were sequenced, and detectable features were limited by the absence of alpha or paired-chain data. Broadly in line with IMGT annotations, most TCR beta V segments showed up in productive rearrangements about 90% or about 30% of the time in an earlier analysis of roughly 590 of the donors. An association between a missense DCLRE1C variant and V-gene and J-gene trimming of TCR beta chains was found in a later genetic analysis and replicated in an independent cohort. Linkage disequilibrium might explain the correlated functional status among segregating V segments, but an unknown experimental factor could not be excluded. A later analysis reported that several top co-occurrence clusters appeared linked to parvovirus B19, influenza, CMV and Epstein-Barr virus. The authors suggested that the approach could potentially be generalized to other disease states and immunological phenotypes. Because HLA typing was missing for some donors at each locus, association tests included only the typed subset. Most TCR sequences were seen in very few donors, while some public TCRs were found in many individuals. A cluster of highly shared sequence variants was judged likely to be a technical artifact of the sequencing pipeline. CMV serostatus was the only immune exposure information available for the cohort. In vitro tests confirmed that a few of the cytomegalovirus-associated TCR beta chains recognize cytomegalovirus antigens.

Library construction relied on the immunoSEQ multiplex PCR assay. The multiplex PCR relied on a mix of 60 forward primers for TCR Vbeta segments and 13 reverse primers for TCR Jbeta segments. The CDR3 region of rearranged TCR beta genes was amplified from genomic DNA by a multiplex PCR assay. Amplified TCR beta libraries were sequenced as 87-base-pair reads on the Illumina HiSeq System. Turning to the authors' computational methods: In a later analysis, tens of millions of unique TCR beta chains were counted across the roughly 670 repertoires, and roughly 11 million of these chains were shared by at least two donors. A nearest-neighbor algorithm error-corrected the raw reads and collapsed the reads into unique sequences, merging closely related sequences to remove PCR and sequencing errors. Alignment of CDR3 sequences to IMGT reference sequences was used to assign V, D and J gene segments. For a sequence to be retained, at least a six-nucleotide match to both a V gene segment and a J gene segment was required. Rearrangements were classified as productive when the CDR3 lacked stop codons and remained in frame with V and J, and all other rearrangements were classified as non-productive. CDR3 was defined according to IMGT convention as the region running from the second conserved V-encoded cysteine to the conserved J-encoded phenylalanine. The earlier analysis of about 640 of the donors excluded any sequence lacking an unambiguous match to a single V gene segment. In an earlier analysis of 587 of the donors, V segments were called functional above 56.7% productive rearrangements and were called segregating when the between-donor standard deviation exceeded 5%. A statistical classification framework was built to diagnose cytomegalovirus status from the catalog of TCR beta chain sequences. A later analysis assigned V and J genes by comparing TCR nucleotide sequences with IMGT/GENE-DB human TR gene sequences. Using the TCRdist pipeline, a later analysis assigned CDR3 sequences along with most-parsimonious VDJ recombination scenarios. In a later analysis, each TCR beta chain was defined by its CDR3 amino acid sequence together with its V-gene family, and reads without a unique V-gene family were excluded. A later analysis removed 500 to 650 highly shared, low-generation-probability nucleotide sequences to deal with suspected cross-contamination and a sequencing artifact. A later analysis calculated a clonal expansion index for each public chain from normalized within-repertoire ranks of inferred template counts. A later analysis computed generation probabilities with a VDJ recombination model fitted to out-of-frame rearrangements, and checked the results against IGoR. In a later analysis, TCR-TCR, TCR-HLA and TCR-CMV co-occurrence was scored with hypergeometric tests, and a repertoire-size bias correction was applied to TCR pairs. In a later analysis, false discovery rates were estimated by permuting HLA or CMV assignments 20 times. A later analysis grouped co-occurring TCRs with DBSCAN, adding TCRdist sequence similarity when clustering within HLA-allele-positive subsets. Co-occurrence clustering excluded repertoires with fewer than 30,000 or more than 120,000 public chains, plus five with anomalous nucleotide sharing. Drawn from immuneACCESS, this table holds only the in-frame rearrangements with V and J called that TCRdb kept. Clones are partly lost; checked studies trace under half to an unresolved V gene and leave the rest unexplained. From that table come the V and J calls and clone size; the DNA was used to work out D and trimming. The sample table holds approximately 100,000 clones, of which 60% to 75% were seen once. The ten most abundant clones make up less than 11% of the sample.

The cohort consisted of 600 or so healthy bone marrow donors. Cohort members were all nominally healthy when sampled, although unrecorded immune exposures were likely present. The donor tested CMV seronegative, placing the donor among the approximately 360 seronegative members of the cohort. Every donor gave a peripheral blood sample, and the peripheral blood mononuclear cells from that sample were used for TCR beta sequencing. The Qiagen DNeasy Blood Extraction Kit was used to extract genomic DNA from the blood cell samples. CDR1 ENHRY and CDR2 SYGVKD were looked up in the germline V gene. Relative to germline, V is 3 bases shorter and J is 9 bases shorter, with 15 bases between their ends. Taken from cysteine to phenylalanine, the CDR3 has 14 residues. Here the CDR3 DNA is all that survives: 42 bases in frame from base 1. This clone came up once. It has no known antigen specificity. No base quality information exists; no much larger clone differs at one position.

The chain is assembled from TRBV10-3 and TRBJ2-1, with the identity of the D gene unclear. This clonotype was sampled from a man in his fifties or sixties in good health and CMV-seronegative. The sequencing input was PBMCs. The DNA is as follows: TGTGCCATCAGTGACGGTTCCCGCGAGGTTGAGCAGTTCTTC. Translation gives CAISDGSREVEQFF.